What follows are 16 T cell receptor beta chains derived from one specimen sequenced in a study of blood T cell repertoires in COVID-19. Using immunoSEQ multiplex PCR, the repertoire was profiled, and TCRdb retains in-frame clones only, with some absent. The top ten clones hold 17% of a sample with roughly 100,000 clones, more than 70% of them seen once. The sequenced material came from peripheral blood. All receptors come from an elderly woman in a cohort sampled during active COVID-19.

The chain uses TRBV10-2 and TRBJ2-7; the D gene is possibly TRBD1 (6 bases). V shed 6 bases and J shed 5 bases, with 17 bases lying between them. The CDR3 spans 14 residues. Looked up from germline, CDR1 is WSHSY and CDR2 is SAAADI. CDR3: CASSFGTGLHEQYF. CDR3 DNA sequence: TGCGCCAGCAGCTTTGGTACAGGGCTCCACGAGCAGTACTTC.

The CDR3 loop is CASSLGGHPYNEQFF. DNA of the CDR3: TGTGCCAGCAGCTTAGGGGGACACCCCTACAATGAGCAGTTCTTC. The chain is built from TRBV7-6 and TRBJ2-1, with a weak D call TRBD1 (6 bases). V lost 1 base, J lost 2 bases, and 9 bases lay in between. The CDR3 runs to 15 residues. In germline, CDR1 is SGHVS, CDR2 FNYEAQ. Full variable domain (missing parts from reference TRBV7-6 and TRBJ2-1): GAGVSQSPRYKVTKRGQDVALRCDPISGHVSLYWYRQALGQGPEFLTYFNYEAQQDKSGLPNDRFSAERPEGSISTLTIQRTEQRDSAMYRCASSLGGHPYNEQFFGPGTRLTVL.

This clone has a single count. The chain combines TRBV28 with TRBJ2-5; TRBD1 matches 10 bases. The CDR3 is 18 residues long. Germline trimming cut 4 bases from V and 4 bases from J; bases unmatched to any gene: 15. In germline, CDR1 is MDHEN, CDR2 SYDVKM. The CDR3 here is CASSSSPPRTGGGETQYF. Written as DNA, the CDR3 is TGTGCCAGCAGTTCCTCCCCCCCCCGGACAGGGGGTGGAGAGACCCAGTACTTC. Drawing the rest from reference TRBV28 and TRBJ2-5, the complete variable domain is DVKVTQSSRYLVKRTGEKVFLECVQDMDHENMFWYRQDPGLGLRLIYFSYDVKMKEKGDIPEGYSVSREKKERFSLILESASTNQTSMYLCASSSSPPRTGGGETQYFGPGTRLLVL.

The genes are TRBV28 and TRBJ1-2; D uncertain. The CDR3 runs 15 residues. Looked up from germline, CDR1 is MDHEN and CDR2 is SYDVKM. Trimming removed 1 base at V and 7 bases at J, with 16 bases between. CDR3 in amino acids: CASSLFPSGESGYTF. The CDR3 coding sequence is TGTGCCAGCAGTTTATTCCCCTCCGGGGAGAGTGGCTACACCTTC.

J is TRBJ2-3 and V is TRBV18; 10 positions agree with TRBD1. There are 15 residues in the CDR3. CDR1 is KGHSH, CDR2 LQKENI, per germline. Unmatched junction bases numbered 6, after V lost 5 bases and J lost 4 bases. CDR3 amino acids: CASSVRQGAADTQYF. DNA for the CDR3: TGTGCCAGCTCAGTCCGACAGGGGGCTGCAGATACGCAGTATTTT.

This chain connects TRBV3-1 (or the pseudogene TRBV3-2) to TRBJ2-7, with 9 bases matching TRBD2. Germline V gives CDR1 LGHDT, CDR2 YNNKEL (reference sequence). V lost 1 base, J lost 0 bases, and 4 bases stayed unmatched. The CDR3 length is 16 residues. As DNA, the CDR3 is TGTGCCAGCAGCCAAGCTAGCGGGGCCATCTCCTACGAGCAGTACTTC. Protein: CASSQASGAISYEQYF.

The V call is TRBV24-1, the J call TRBJ2-2; 13 bases fit TRBD2. With V trimmed by 4 bases and J by 2 bases, 6 bases remained unmatched. CDR3 length: 18 amino acids. Germline V gene lookup returns CDR1 KGHDR and CDR2 SFDVKD. The CDR3 sequence is CATSDPTSGGHNTGELFF. DNA for the CDR3: TGTGCCACCAGTGACCCGACTAGCGGGGGGCACAACACCGGGGAGCTGTTTTTT.

Only one count was recorded for this clone. This rearrangement joins TRBV7-9 to TRBJ1-5; 10 bases agree with TRBD1. The CDR3 loop spans 16 amino acids. After removal of 3 bases from V and 2 bases from J, the junction contained 4 bases not matched to a gene. Germline V gene data show CDR1 as SEHNR and CDR2 as FQNEAQ (reference sequence). In DNA, the CDR3 is TGTGCCAGCAGCTTTGGCGGACAGGGGGGCAATCAGCCCCAGCATTTT. It yields the protein CASSFGGQGGNQPQHF.

CDR3 DNA sequence: TGTGCCAGTCAGGGCTATGAGCAGTTCTTC. It translates to CASQGYEQFF. The V gene is TRBV2, the J gene TRBJ2-1, with a tentative D call TRBD1 (5 bases). V was shortened by 9 bases and J by 8 bases, with 8 bases between the two germline ends. The CDR3 covers 10 residues. From germline, CDR1 is SNHLY and CDR2 FYNNEI. The full variable domain, in which reference TRBV2 and TRBJ2-1 provide the parts outside the CDR3, is EPEVTQTPSHQVTQMGQEVILRCVPISNHLYFYWYRQILGQKVEFLVSFYNNEISEKSEIFDDQFSVERPDGSNFTLKIRSTKLEDSAMYFCASQGYEQFFGPGTRLTVL.

CDR3 sequence (DNA): TGTGCCAGCAGCCACAGGGAGACGAACACTGAAGCTTTCTTT. Amino acid sequence: CASSHRETNTEAFF. The genes are TRBV6-5 and TRBJ1-1; D is perhaps TRBD1 (6 bases). CDR3 length equals 14 residues. CDR1 MNHEY and CDR2 SVGAGI come from the germline V gene. V was cut by 6 bases and J by 1 base, with 12 bases left in between.

The rearrangement links TRBV3-1 (or the pseudogene TRBV3-2) to TRBJ2-2; 9 bases map to TRBD1. The V segment lost 5 bases and the J segment 5 bases; nucleotides outside the gene matches: 3. The CDR3 spans 14 residues. CDR1 and CDR2 (germline): LGHDT, YNNKEL (reference sequence). CDR3 region: CASSWTGETGELFF. The DNA for the CDR3 is TGTGCCAGCAGCTGGACAGGGGAGACCGGGGAGCTGTTTTTT.

The table lists this clone with a count of one. V usage is TRBV19 and J usage is TRBJ2-3; no firm D call. The CDR3 contains 15 residues. V was clipped by 5 bases and J by 0 bases, with 12 bases between them. From germline, CDR1 is LNHDA and CDR2 SQIVND (reference sequence). The CDR3 spells CASSPTHTSTDTQYF. As DNA, the CDR3 is TGTGCCAGTAGTCCGACTCACACTAGCACAGATACGCAGTATTTT.

The chain uses TRBV10-3 and TRBJ2-2, with 7 bases matching TRBD2. Germline loops: CDR1 ENHRY, CDR2 SYGVKD. The CDR3 extends over 14 amino acids. V was clipped by 9 bases and J by 0 bases; unmatched bases: 4. The CDR3 nucleotides are TGTGCCATTTCTAGCGGAGCGAACACCGGGGAGCTGTTTTTT. Its translation is CAISSGANTGELFF.

The chain recombines TRBV29-1 with TRBJ2-7; perhaps TRBD1 as D (5 bases). Germline values: CDR1 SQVTM, CDR2 ANQGSEA. V was shortened by 4 bases and J by 2 bases, with 15 bases between the two germline ends. The CDR3 spans 14 residues. CDR3: CSVVVTVPPYEQYF. CDR3 in DNA: TGCAGCGTTGTGGTGACAGTCCCCCCCTACGAGCAGTACTTC.

V and J are TRBV7-8 and TRBJ2-3; TRBD2 agrees at 7 bases. Trimming at V came to 3 bases and at J to 3 bases, leaving 9 bases not matched to a gene. There are 16 residues in the CDR3. Germline V CDR1 and CDR2: SGHVS, FQNEAQ. The CDR3: CASSFSGGSGTDTQYF. Here the CDR3 DNA reads TGTGCCAGCAGCTTTTCCGGGGGGAGCGGGACAGATACGCAGTATTTT.

The chain combines TRBV30 with TRBJ2-2; possibly TRBD1 for D (6 bases). The germline gives CDR1 GTSNPN, CDR2 SVGIG (reference sequence). This CDR3 comprises 14 residues. The V gene lost 4 bases and the J gene lost 6 bases, with 15 bases spanning the gap. CDR3 DNA: TGTGCCTGGAATCCGGGCAGGGGCCCCGGGGAGCTGTTTTTT. This gives the protein CAWNPGRGPGELFF.